One T cell receptor beta chain is described in this entry. Its antigen is undetermined. These data belong to a study of brain T cells in children with intractable seizures. Regarding the study as a whole: Viral specificity was inferred only from CDR3 similarity; HCMV serostatus was unknown.

With 0 bases removed from V and 4 bases from J, the gap between germline ends came to 7 bases. CDR1 is SGHKS and CDR2 is YYEKEE in the germline V gene (reference sequence). This CDR3 spans 13 amino acids. Time point indicated: blood from clinic visit 5 months post-surgery; TSC patient then seizure free. The sequenced cases were selected for having the highest brain T cell transcript signatures. The assay was immunoSEQ multiplex PCR, and TCRdb's table has in-frame clones only and misses some. The repertoire includes 300,000 to 400,000 clones, about 93% of them detected once, and about 5.8% sits in the top ten.

Sequenced material: peripheral blood, taken roughly 5 months after surgery. The chain uses TRBV5-5 and TRBJ2-5, with D possibly being TRBD2 (6 bases). The sequence came from a boy in the first two years of life with tuberous sclerosis and intractable seizures. The CDR3 here is CASSLELAETQYF. The CDR3, as DNA: TGTGCCAGCAGCTTGGAACTAGCAGAGACCCAGTACTTC.